This T cell receptor beta chain was sequenced for a study of identical twins' blood T cells. Overall study: Around 50 million reads came from approximately twelve libraries, six alpha, six beta.

Libraries were made from RNA as TCR cDNA, using a modified protocol. MiXCR, applied by TCRdb to the 5' RACE reads, yields one record per CDR3 protein. Of fewer than 450,000 distinct CDR3 sequences detected, more than 25% appear once; the ten largest clones hold around 5.6%. CDR3 length: 14 amino acids. Deletions cut 6 bases from V and 4 bases from J, with 16 bases between. CDR1 SGHDT and CDR2 YYEEEE come from the germline V gene. This clonotype was seen only a few times. The clonotype originates from a woman aged 18 to 55 in good health. This chain joins TRBV5-6 and TRBJ1-2, with D hard to call. Sequencing used PBMCs. As DNA, the CDR3 is TGTGCCAGCACCCAAACCCAGACTCCCTATGGCTACACCTTC. Translated: CASTQTQTPYGYTF.